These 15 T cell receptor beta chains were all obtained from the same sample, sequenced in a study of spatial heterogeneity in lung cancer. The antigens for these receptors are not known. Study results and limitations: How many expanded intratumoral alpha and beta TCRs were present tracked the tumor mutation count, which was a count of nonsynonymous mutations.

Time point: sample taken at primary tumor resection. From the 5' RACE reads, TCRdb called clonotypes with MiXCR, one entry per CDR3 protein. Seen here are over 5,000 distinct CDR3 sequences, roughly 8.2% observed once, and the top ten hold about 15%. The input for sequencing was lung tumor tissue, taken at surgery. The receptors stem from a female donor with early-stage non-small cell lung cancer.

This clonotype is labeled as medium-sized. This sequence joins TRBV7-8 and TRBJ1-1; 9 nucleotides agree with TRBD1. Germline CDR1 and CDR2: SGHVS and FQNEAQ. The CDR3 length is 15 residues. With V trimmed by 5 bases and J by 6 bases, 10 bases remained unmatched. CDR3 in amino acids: CASSPRTGGDAEAFF. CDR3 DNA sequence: TGTGCCAGCAGCCCAAGAACAGGGGGCGACGCTGAAGCTTTCTTT.

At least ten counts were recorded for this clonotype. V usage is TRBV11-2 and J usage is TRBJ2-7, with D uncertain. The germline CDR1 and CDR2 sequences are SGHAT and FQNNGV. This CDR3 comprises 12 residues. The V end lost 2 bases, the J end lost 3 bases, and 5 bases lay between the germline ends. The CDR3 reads CASSLYGYEQYF. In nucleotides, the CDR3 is TGTGCCAGCAGCTTATACGGCTACGAGCAGTACTTC. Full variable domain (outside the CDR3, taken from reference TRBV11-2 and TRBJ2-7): EAGVAQSPRYKIIEKRQSVAFWCNPISGHATLYWYQQILGQGPKLLIQFQNNGVVDDSQLPKDRFSAERLKGVDSTLKIQPAKLEDSAVYLCASSLYGYEQYFGPGTRLTVT.

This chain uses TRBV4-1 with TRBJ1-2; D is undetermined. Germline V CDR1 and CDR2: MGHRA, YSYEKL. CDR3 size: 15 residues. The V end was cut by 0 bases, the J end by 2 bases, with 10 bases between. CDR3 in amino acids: CASSQDREGNYGYTF. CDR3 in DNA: TGCGCCAGCAGCCAAGATCGGGAAGGGAACTATGGCTACACCTTC.

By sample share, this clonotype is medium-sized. CDR3 sequence (DNA): TGTGCCAGCAGCTTACCGGGCGCTGGGGCCAACGTCCTGACTTTC. This codes for CASSLPGAGANVLTF. V usage is TRBV11-1 and J usage is TRBJ2-6, with D unresolved. Germline lookup yields CDR1 SGHAT and CDR2 FQDESV (reference sequence). V gave up 2 bases and J gave up 2 bases, with 7 bases separating them. The CDR3 consists of 15 residues.

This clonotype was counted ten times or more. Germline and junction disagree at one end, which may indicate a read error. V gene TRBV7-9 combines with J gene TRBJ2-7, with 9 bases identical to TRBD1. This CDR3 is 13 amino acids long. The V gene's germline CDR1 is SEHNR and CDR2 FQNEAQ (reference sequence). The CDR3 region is CASSLGTGALSSF. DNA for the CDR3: TGTGCCAGCAGCTTAGGGACAGGGGCATTGTCATCCTTC.

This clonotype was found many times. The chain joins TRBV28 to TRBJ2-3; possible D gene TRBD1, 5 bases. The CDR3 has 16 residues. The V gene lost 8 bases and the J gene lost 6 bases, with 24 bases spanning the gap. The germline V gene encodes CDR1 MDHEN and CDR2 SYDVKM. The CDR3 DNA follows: TGTGCCAGCTGTAGTGGTTTCCAGGGCAGAAAGGATACGCAGTATTTT. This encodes CASCSGFQGRKDTQYF.

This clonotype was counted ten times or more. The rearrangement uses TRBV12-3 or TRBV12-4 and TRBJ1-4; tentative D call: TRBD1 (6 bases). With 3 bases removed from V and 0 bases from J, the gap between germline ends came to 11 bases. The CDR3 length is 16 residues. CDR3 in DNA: TGTGCCAGCAGTTTCGGACAGTCTGCAACTAATGAAAAACTGTTTTTT. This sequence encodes CASSFGQSATNEKLFF.

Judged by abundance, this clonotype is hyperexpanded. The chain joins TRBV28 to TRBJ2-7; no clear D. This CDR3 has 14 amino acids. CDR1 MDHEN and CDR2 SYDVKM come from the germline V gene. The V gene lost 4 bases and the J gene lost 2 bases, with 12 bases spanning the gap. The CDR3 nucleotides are TGTGCCAGCAGTTATCAGCGTAACCCCTACGAGCAGTACTTC. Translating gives CASSYQRNPYEQYF. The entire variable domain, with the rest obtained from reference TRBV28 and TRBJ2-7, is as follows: DVKVTQSSRYLVKRTGEKVFLECVQDMDHENMFWYRQDPGLGLRLIYFSYDVKMKEKGDIPEGYSVSREKKERFSLILESASTNQTSMYLCASSYQRNPYEQYFGPGTRLTVT.

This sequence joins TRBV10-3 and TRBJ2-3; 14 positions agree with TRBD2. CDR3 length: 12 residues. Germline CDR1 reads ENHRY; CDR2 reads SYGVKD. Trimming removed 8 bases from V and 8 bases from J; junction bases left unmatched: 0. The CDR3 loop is CAIGTSGSTQYF. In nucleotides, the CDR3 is TGTGCCATCGGGACTAGCGGGAGTACGCAGTATTTT.

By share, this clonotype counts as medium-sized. CDR3 DNA: TGTGCCAGTTGTAGACAGGGGGCGGGCACCGGGGAGCTGTTTTTT. Translated, it gives CASCRQGAGTGELFF. The chain carries TRBV12-3 or TRBV12-4 and TRBJ2-2; 10 nucleotides align to TRBD1. This CDR3 is built from 15 residues. J was trimmed by 4 bases and V by 9 bases; bases with no gene match: 8.

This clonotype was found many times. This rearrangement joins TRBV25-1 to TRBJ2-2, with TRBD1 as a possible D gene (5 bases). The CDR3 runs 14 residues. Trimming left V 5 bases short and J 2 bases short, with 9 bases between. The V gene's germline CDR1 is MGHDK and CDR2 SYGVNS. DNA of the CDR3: TGTGCCAGCAGTCCACAGGCCAACACCGGGGAGCTGTTTTTT. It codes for CASSPQANTGELFF. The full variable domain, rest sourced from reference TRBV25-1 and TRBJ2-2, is EADIYQTPRYLVIGTGKKITLECSQTMGHDKMYWYQQDPGMELHLIHYSYGVNSTEKGDLSSESTVSRIRTEHFPLTLESARPSHTSQYLCASSPQANTGELFFGEGSRLTVL.

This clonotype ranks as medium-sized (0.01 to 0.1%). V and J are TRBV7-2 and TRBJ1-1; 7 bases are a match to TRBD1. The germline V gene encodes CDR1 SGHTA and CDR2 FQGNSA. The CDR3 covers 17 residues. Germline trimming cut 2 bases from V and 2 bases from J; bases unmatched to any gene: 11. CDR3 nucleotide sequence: TGTGCCAGCAGCTTATCTTATCTGGACAGGAGAAACACTGAAGCTTTCTTT. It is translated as CASSLSYLDRRNTEAFF.

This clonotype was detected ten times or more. CDR3 sequence reads: CASQGSGANVLTF. CDR3 nucleotides: TGTGCCTCACAGGGCTCTGGGGCCAACGTCCTGACTTTC. J is TRBJ2-6 and V is TRBV10-3; D is perhaps TRBD1 (6 bases). The CDR3 contains 13 residues. Germline V gene sequence: CDR1 ENHRY, CDR2 SYGVKD. Trimming took 11 bases from V and 0 from J, leaving 8 bases between them.

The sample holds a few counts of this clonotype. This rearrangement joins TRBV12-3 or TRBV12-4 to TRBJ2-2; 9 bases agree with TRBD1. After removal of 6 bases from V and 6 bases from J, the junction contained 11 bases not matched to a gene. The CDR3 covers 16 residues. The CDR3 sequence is CASRSSQGARPGELFF. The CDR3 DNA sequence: TGTGCCAGCAGATCCTCACAGGGGGCAAGGCCCGGGGAGCTGTTTTTT.

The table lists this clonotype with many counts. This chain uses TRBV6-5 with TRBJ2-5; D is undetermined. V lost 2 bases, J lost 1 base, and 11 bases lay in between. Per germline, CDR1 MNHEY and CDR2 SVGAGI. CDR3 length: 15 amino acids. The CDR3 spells CASSYLQRSQETQYF. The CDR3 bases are TGTGCCAGCAGTTACCTCCAGAGGAGCCAAGAGACCCAGTACTTC.